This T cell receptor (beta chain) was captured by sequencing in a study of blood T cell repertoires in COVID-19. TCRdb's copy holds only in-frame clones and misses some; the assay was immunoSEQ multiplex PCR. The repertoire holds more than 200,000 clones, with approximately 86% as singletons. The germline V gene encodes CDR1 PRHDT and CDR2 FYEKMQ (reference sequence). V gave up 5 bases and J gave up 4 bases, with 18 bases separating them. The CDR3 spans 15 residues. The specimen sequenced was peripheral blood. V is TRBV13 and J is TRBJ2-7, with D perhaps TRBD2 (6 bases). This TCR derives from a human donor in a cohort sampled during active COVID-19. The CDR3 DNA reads TGTGCCAGCAGCGCCTCCGGCGGGAATCGGTACGAGCAGTACTTC. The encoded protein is CASSASGGNRYEQYF.